Following are 29 T cell receptor beta chains from one sample sequenced in a study of control samples from healthy donors and cancer patients (TCRdb year 2020). The receptor library was made with the immunoSEQ multiplex PCR assay. In its TCRdb copy, this immuneACCESS table keeps in-frame sequences only and misses some clones. Where compared with another copy, unresolved V genes explain less than half of these, and the others have no known cause. This sample has 150,000 to 200,000 clones in its table, and about 94% of those were observed once. The ten top clones hold approximately 8% of the sample. Material: blood. The receptors come from a middle-aged woman in good health.

Comment on this clone: An end of the junction differs from the germline gene, which may be a read error. V usage is TRBV29-1 and J usage is TRBJ2-1, with TRBD2 identical over 9 bases. The germline CDR1 and CDR2 sequences are SQVTM and ANQGSEA. There are 16 residues in the CDR3. This CDR3 is CCVGWLGGGGAGEQFF. The CDR3, as DNA: TGCTGCGTGGGGTGGCTAGGGGGCGGGGGGGCCGGTGAGCAGTTCTTC.

V is TRBV19 and J is TRBJ2-5; possibly TRBD2 for D (7 bases). Germline lookup yields CDR1 LNHDA and CDR2 SQIVND (reference sequence). The CDR3 runs to 14 residues. Trimming pared 6 bases from V and 6 bases from J, leaving 17 bases between. CDR3 region: CASSSGGGGQTQYF. DNA for the CDR3: TGTGCCAGTAGCTCGGGCGGGGGCGGACAGACCCAGTACTTC.

V and J are TRBV21-1 and TRBJ1-2. TRBV21-1 is a pseudogene. The CDR3 is 14 residues long. Written as DNA, the CDR3 is TGTGCCAGCAGCAAAGCGGAACGGAGCTATGGCTACACCTTC. Protein sequence: CASSKAERSYGYTF.

This clone showed up just a few times. The rearrangement links TRBV12-3 or TRBV12-4 to TRBJ1-1, with TRBD1 matching over 9 bases. CDR3 length: 13 amino acids. The ends lost 2 bases at V and 6 bases at J; junction bases unmatched: 1. The DNA of the CDR3 is TGTGCCAGCAGTTTATACAGGGGGCCTGAAGCTTTCTTT. Protein product: CASSLYRGPEAFF.

The chain recombines TRBV12-5 with TRBJ1-3; D might be TRBD1 (6 bases). CDR3 length: 15 amino acids. CDR1 and CDR2 (germline): LGHNT, FRNRAP. V was cut by 4 bases and J by 2 bases, with 12 bases left in between. CDR3 in DNA: TGTGCTAGTGGTTATGGGGGCTTCGCTGGAAACACCATATATTTT. Translated: CASGYGGFAGNTIYF.

V and J are TRBV5-6 and TRBJ2-5; 10 bases fit TRBD2. Germline CDR1 SGHDT, CDR2 YYEEEE. The CDR3 has 17 amino acids. Germline trimming cut 4 bases from V and 0 bases from J; bases unmatched to any gene: 9. CDR3 DNA sequence: TGTGCCAGCAGCGAAGCCGGGACTAGCGATAACCAAGAGACCCAGTACTTC. Its translation is CASSEAGTSDNQETQYF. The full variable domain, its missing parts supplied by reference TRBV5-6 and TRBJ2-5, is DAGVTQSPTHLIKTRGQQVTLRCSPKSGHDTVSWYQQALGQGPQFIFQYYEEEERQRGNFPDRFSGHQFPNYSSELNVNALLLGDSALYLCASSEAGTSDNQETQYFGPGTRLLVL.

This chain links TRBV9 with TRBJ2-5; no definite D call. The ends were cut back, 2 bases at V and 1 base at J, with 9 bases in the middle. The CDR3 covers 14 residues. Germline values: CDR1 SGDLS, CDR2 YYNGEE. CDR3 residues: CASSVGRFQETQYF. The CDR3 nucleotides are TGTGCCAGCAGCGTTGGACGGTTCCAAGAGACCCAGTACTTC. The whole variable domain, remainder taken from reference TRBV9 and TRBJ2-5, is DSGVTQTPKHLITATGQRVTLRCSPRSGDLSVYWYQQSLDQGLQFLIQYYNGEERAKGNILERFSAQQFPDLHSELNLSSLELGDSALYFCASSVGRFQETQYFGPGTRLLVL.

The chain carries TRBV10-3 and TRBJ2-5; D is possibly TRBD1 or TRBD2 (5 bases each). The CDR3 loop spans 15 amino acids. Germline V lookup: CDR1 ENHRY, CDR2 SYGVKD. Trimming removed 4 bases from V and 0 bases from J, with 12 bases in between. The DNA for the CDR3 is TGTGCCATCAGTGCCCGGGACGGGAACCAAGAGACCCAGTACTTC. It encodes CAISARDGNQETQYF.

The gene calls are TRBV5-6 and TRBJ1-4; D possibly corresponds to TRBD1 (5 bases). The CDR3 runs to 16 residues. Germline V gene sequence: CDR1 SGHDT, CDR2 YYEEEE. V shed 0 bases and J shed 3 bases, with 12 bases lying between them. CDR3 in amino acids: CASSLAWGLSNEKLFF. In DNA, the CDR3 is TGTGCCAGCAGCTTGGCGTGGGGGTTATCTAATGAAAAACTGTTTTTT.

This clone was counted a single time. This chain joins TRBV9 and TRBJ2-1; no clear D gene. Trimming took 4 bases from V and 6 from J, leaving 20 bases between them. The V gene's germline CDR1 is SGDLS and CDR2 YYNGEE. This CDR3 has 16 residues. CDR3 in DNA: TGTGCCAGCAGCAACGGACCCAAAAAAAAGAGCAATGAGCAGTTCTTC. It codes for CASSNGPKKKSNEQFF.

The chain uses TRBV11-2 and TRBJ2-5, with D uncertain. CDR3 length equals 13 residues. The V gene lost 0 bases and the J gene lost 5 bases, with 7 bases spanning the gap. Looked up from germline, CDR1 is SGHAT and CDR2 is FQNNGV. In DNA form, the CDR3 reads TGTGCCAGCAGCTTAGAGTTGGTGGAGACCCAGTACTTC. Amino acid sequence: CASSLELVETQYF.

This clone was seen only once. The CDR3 loop is CASSYSGQARDTIYF. In nucleotides, the CDR3 is TGTGCCAGCAGTTATTCCGGACAGGCTAGGGACACCATATATTTT. The chain employs TRBV27 and TRBJ1-3; 7 bases are a match to TRBD1. The V and J ends lost 4 bases and 8 bases, in that order; junction bases with no gene match: 11. The germline gives CDR1 MNHEY, CDR2 SMNVEV (reference sequence). The CDR3 has 15 amino acids.

V gene TRBV10-1 combines with J gene TRBJ2-7; D unclear. V was clipped by 6 bases and J by 0 bases, with 18 bases between them. Germline lookup yields CDR1 WNHNN and CDR2 SYGVQD (reference sequence). The CDR3 sequence is 16 residues long. The CDR3 is CASSPYDPKGSYEQYF. Written as DNA, the CDR3 is TGCGCCAGCAGCCCCTACGACCCTAAGGGCTCCTACGAGCAGTACTTC.

The rearrangement links TRBV19 to TRBJ2-3; TRBD1 agrees at 11 bases. This CDR3 has 15 amino acids. V lost 8 bases and J lost 0; bases outside the gene matches: 4. Looked up from germline, CDR1 is LNHDA and CDR2 is SQIVND (reference sequence). CDR3 in DNA: TGTGCCAGTCAGGGACAGGGGGGAAGCACAGATACGCAGTATTTT. It codes for CASQGQGGSTDTQYF.

The chain combines TRBV4-3 with TRBJ2-3, with TRBD2 identical over 11 bases. CDR3 length: 16 residues. V was clipped by 0 bases and J by 1 base; unmatched bases: 0. Germline CDR1 reads LGHNA; CDR2 reads YSLEER. The CDR3 here is CASSQELAGGTDTQYF. The CDR3 DNA reads as TGCGCCAGCAGCCAAGAACTAGCGGGAGGCACAGATACGCAGTATTTT.

This clone was observed once. CDR3 in DNA: TGTGCCAGCAGTGGACCGACAGGAGCAGCCCAGCCCCAGCATTTT. Translation gives CASSGPTGAAQPQHF. The V gene is TRBV2, the J gene TRBJ1-5; tentative D call: TRBD1 (6 bases). This CDR3 spans 15 amino acids. Trimming removed 4 bases from V and 7 bases from J, with 17 bases in between. Germline values: CDR1 SNHLY, CDR2 FYNNEI.

This rearrangement joins TRBV7-2 to TRBJ1-6; D is undetermined. The V gene's germline CDR1 is SGHTA and CDR2 FQGNSA. The CDR3 totals 14 residues. V was clipped by 1 base and J by 7 bases, with 8 bases between them. CDR3 residues: CASSLVVENSPLHF. For the CDR3, the DNA is TGTGCCAGCAGCTTAGTAGTAGAAAATTCACCCCTCCACTTT.

The genes are TRBV7-2 and TRBJ1-3; D remains unclear. V shed 2 bases and J shed 4 bases, with 18 bases lying between them. Germline V CDR1 and CDR2: SGHTA, FQGNSA. This CDR3 spans 17 amino acids. DNA of the CDR3: TGTGCCAGCAGCTTAACGGCTACAGTGGACCTCGGAAACACCATATATTTT. Its translation is CASSLTATVDLGNTIYF.

The chain couples TRBV20-1 to TRBJ1-2; D gene unclear. Looked up from germline, CDR1 is DFQATT and CDR2 is SNEGSKA (reference sequence). Trimming removed 3 bases at V and 2 bases at J, with 22 bases between. The CDR3 sequence is 17 residues long. Written as DNA, the CDR3 is TGCAGTGCTAGTCTTTATGGCGGAACCAGCCAGAACTATGGCTACACCTTC. This translates into CSASLYGGTSQNYGYTF.

V is TRBV12-5 and J is TRBJ2-3; 12 bases map to TRBD2. The CDR3 has 15 residues. Germline CDR1 is LGHNT and CDR2 is FRNRAP. Trimming at V came to 7 bases and at J to 2 bases, leaving 4 bases not matched to a gene. The CDR3 nucleotides are TGTGCTAGTGACGGACTAGCGGGAATCACAGATACGCAGTATTTT. Amino acids: CASDGLAGITDTQYF.

The CDR3 region has the DNA TGTGCCAGCAGTGAATCGGGGGCAGGAGCCTACAATGAGCAGTTCTTC. It encodes CASSESGAGAYNEQFF. V and J are TRBV25-1 and TRBJ2-1; either TRBD1 or TRBD2 may supply D (6 bases each). Between the trimmed V and J ends, which lost 1 base and 2 bases, there was a span of 12 bases. This CDR3 has 16 amino acids. Germline V gene lookup returns CDR1 MGHDK and CDR2 SYGVNS.

V is TRBV5-4 and J is TRBJ2-1, with D unresolved. Trimming shortened V by 3 bases and J by 5 bases, and 9 bases separated the two germline ends. The CDR3 loop spans 13 amino acids. From germline, CDR1 is SGHNT and CDR2 YYREEE (reference sequence). CDR3 loop: CASSSDSHNEQFF. CDR3 sequence (DNA): TGTGCCAGCAGCTCCGACTCTCACAATGAGCAGTTCTTC. The complete variable domain, with remaining parts taken from reference TRBV5-4 and TRBJ2-1, reads ETGVTQSPTHLIKTRGQQVTLRCSSQSGHNTVSWYQQALGQGPQFIFQYYREEENGRGNFPPRFSGLQFPNYSSELNVNALELDDSALYLCASSSDSHNEQFFGPGTRLTVL.

This chain connects TRBV7-2 to TRBJ1-1; D remains ambiguous. The V gene's germline CDR1 is SGHTA and CDR2 FQGNSA. The CDR3 length is 14 residues. Between the trimmed V and J ends, which lost 5 bases and 0 bases, there was a span of 10 bases. The chain's CDR3 is CASSIGRMNTEAFF. The CDR3 DNA reads as TGTGCCAGCAGCATCGGACGGATGAACACTGAAGCTTTCTTT. The full variable domain, with the rest looked up from reference TRBV7-2 and TRBJ1-1, is GAGVSQSPSNKVTEKGKDVELRCDPISGHTALYWYRQSLGQGLEFLIYFQGNSAPDKSGLPSDRFSAERTGGSVSTLTIQRTQQEDSAVYLCASSIGRMNTEAFFGQGTRLTVV.

As concerns this clone: Other nucleotide sequences from this sample produce the same CDR3. The genes are TRBV18 and TRBJ1-5, with TRBD1 as a possible D gene (6 bases). Germline V gene data show CDR1 as KGHSH and CDR2 as LQKENI. CDR3 length: 14 amino acids. Trimming shortened V by 3 bases and J by 4 bases, and 10 bases separated the two germline ends. CDR3 nucleotide sequence: TGTGCCAGCTCACCCGGACAGTCTAATCAGCCCCAGCATTTT. Translation: CASSPGQSNQPQHF.

As to this clone: At one end the junction does not follow the germline gene, possibly because of a read error. The CDR3 DNA sequence: TGTGCTAGCAGTCGAGACAGGGGGTCTGGAAACACCATATATTTT. Amino acids: CASSRDRGSGNTIYF. The chain uses TRBV7-7 and TRBJ1-3; 9 positions agree with TRBD1. This CDR3 is built from 15 residues. Germline lookup yields CDR1 SSHAT and CDR2 FNYEAQ (reference sequence).

Here the CDR3 reads CASSLARRPNEKLFF. The CDR3 nucleotides read TGTGCCAGCAGCTTAGCTCGGCGGCCTAATGAAAAACTGTTTTTT. This chain uses TRBV7-6 with TRBJ1-4; no reliable D call. In germline, CDR1 is SGHVS, CDR2 FNYEAQ. CDR3 size: 15 residues. The germline V and J ends were trimmed by 0 bases and 3 bases, with 8 bases remaining between them.

The chain carries TRBV9 and TRBJ1-6; a weak D match, TRBD1 (6 bases). Germline V gene data show CDR1 as SGDLS and CDR2 as YYNGEE. The CDR3 totals 15 residues. The V gene lost 0 bases and the J gene lost 7 bases, with 11 bases spanning the gap. The CDR3 coding sequence is TGTGCCAGCAGCGTAGGGTTTCAGGGGAATTCACCCCTCCACTTT. Translation: CASSVGFQGNSPLHF.

This chain connects TRBV29-1 to TRBJ1-1; 11 bases map to TRBD1. Trimming cost V 5 bases and J 0 bases; bases outside gene matches: 8. This CDR3 contains 16 residues. Germline CDR1 SQVTM, CDR2 ANQGSEA. CDR3 nucleotides: TGCAGCGTTATGGACAGGGGGCGAACCATGAACACTGAAGCTTTCTTT. This codes for CSVMDRGRTMNTEAFF.

This clone appeared once. The V gene is TRBV7-2, the J gene TRBJ2-1; tentatively, D is TRBD2 (5 bases). This CDR3 comprises 16 residues. Germline CDR1 reads SGHTA; CDR2 reads FQGNSA. Between the trimmed V and J ends, which lost 3 bases and 10 bases, there was a span of 22 bases. The CDR3 spells CASSLGKLGEKVEQFF. The CDR3 DNA is TGTGCCAGCAGCTTGGGGAAGTTGGGAGAGAAAGTGGAGCAGTTCTTC.